These 32 T cell receptor beta chains came from one sample sequenced in a study of cytotoxic CD8 clonotypes in ibrutinib-treated CLL. Some clones are missing from TCRdb's copy, which holds only in-frame ones; the method was immunoSEQ multiplex PCR. The sample carries 20,000 to 25,000 clones, approximately 71% recorded once. Sequencing used PBMCs, obtained after 12 months of ibrutinib treatment. The receptors originated from a human donor with chronic lymphocytic leukemia.

The rearrangement uses TRBV27 and TRBJ1-5; maybe TRBD1 (5 bases). This CDR3 is built from 16 residues. Trimming removed 3 bases at V and 4 bases at J, with 16 bases between. Germline assignment: CDR1 MNHEY and CDR2 SMNVEV (reference sequence). The CDR3 spells CASSFRGRGRNQPQHF. The CDR3 bases are TGTGCCAGCAGTTTTCGGGGGAGGGGACGGAATCAGCCCCAGCATTTT.

This clone occurred a few times. This chain joins TRBV28 and TRBJ2-1, with a tentative D call TRBD2 (7 bases). V was clipped by 5 bases and J by 8 bases, with 19 bases between them. The germline V gene encodes CDR1 MDHEN and CDR2 SYDVKM. The CDR3 is made up of 15 amino acids. The CDR3 spells CASSETAGARDEQFF. The CDR3, as DNA: TGTGCCAGCAGTGAGACGGCGGGGGCCAGGGATGAGCAGTTCTTC.

This clone was observed a handful of times. The chain has TRBV29-1 and TRBJ2-5; either TRBD1 or TRBD2 may supply D (5 bases each). V dropped 5 bases and J dropped 5 bases, with 9 bases sitting between them. Germline CDR1 SQVTM, CDR2 ANQGSEA. This CDR3 comprises 11 residues. The CDR3 sequence: CSVSGTETQYF. The CDR3 DNA reads TGCAGCGTTAGTGGGACCGAGACCCAGTACTTC.

The rearrangement links TRBV6-5 to TRBJ2-2; D is unclear. V was trimmed by 0 bases and J by 7 bases, leaving 9 bases between them. Germline assignment: CDR1 MNHEY and CDR2 SVGAGI. The CDR3 consists of 14 residues. CDR3 DNA sequence: TGTGCCAGCAGTTACTCGAGTCAGAACGGGGAGCTGTTTTTT. It translates to CASSYSSQNGELFF.

This clone was recorded a few times. The chain links TRBV5-6 to TRBJ1-5, with a possible D match to TRBD1 (6 bases). Trimming left V 0 bases short and J 4 bases short, with 8 bases between. CDR1 is SGHDT and CDR2 is YYEEEE in the germline V gene. The CDR3 runs 14 residues. As DNA, the CDR3 is TGTGCCAGCAGCTTGGTGACAGGTAATCAGCCCCAGCATTTT. Its translation is CASSLVTGNQPQHF.

The J gene is TRBJ2-5, the V gene TRBV10-2, with TRBD2 matching over 9 bases. Germline V gene lookup returns CDR1 WSHSY and CDR2 SAAADI. This CDR3 is 14 amino acids long. The V gene end was trimmed by 11 bases and the J gene end by 5 bases; junction bases not matched to a gene: 12. CDR3 bases: TGCGCCCTTTGGGGCGGGGGGGCCGGTGAGACCCAGTACTTC. Amino acid sequence: CALWGGGAGETQYF.

The chain uses TRBV19 and TRBJ1-2; tentatively, D is TRBD1 (5 bases). CDR3 length equals 13 residues. Germline CDR1 LNHDA, CDR2 SQIVND (reference sequence). Trimming took 7 bases from V and 6 from J, leaving 15 bases between them. The chain's CDR3 is CASTPRGQDGYTF. The CDR3 DNA reads TGTGCCAGTACCCCAAGGGGCCAAGATGGCTACACCTTC.

The chain employs TRBV7-9 and TRBJ2-6; D possibly corresponds to TRBD1 (5 bases). Germline values: CDR1 SEHNR, CDR2 FQNEAQ (reference sequence). The CDR3 extends over 17 amino acids. Trimming removed 4 bases at V and 0 bases at J, with 13 bases between. DNA of the CDR3: TGTGCCAGCAGCTCAGGGTCCTCTGTCTCTGGGGCCAACGTCCTGACTTTC. It is translated as CASSSGSSVSGANVLTF.

The chain uses TRBV27 and TRBJ1-6; D call uncertain. The CDR3 spans 13 residues. Germline V gives CDR1 MNHEY, CDR2 SMNVEV (reference sequence). V was shortened by 6 bases and J by 4 bases, with 7 bases between the two germline ends. As DNA, the CDR3 is TGTGCCAGCAGAAGCCAGTATAATTCACCCCTCCACTTT. As protein: CASRSQYNSPLHF.

In this sample, this clone turned up a few times. This chain uses TRBV5-6 with TRBJ2-3; 8 positions agree with TRBD1. The germline V gene has CDR1 SGHDT and CDR2 YYEEEE. The CDR3 length is 15 residues. Unmatched junction bases numbered 8, after V lost 3 bases and J lost 5 bases. CDR3 nucleotide sequence: TGTGCCAGCAGCTACAGGACAGGGCTTCGAGATACGCAGTATTTT. It is translated as CASSYRTGLRDTQYF.

This clone was observed a few times. The V call is TRBV29-1, the J call TRBJ2-5; 13 bases map to TRBD2. Germline CDR1 and CDR2: SQVTM and ANQGSEA. This CDR3 region has 13 residues. J lost 2 bases, V lost 7 bases, and 1 base had no gene match. The CDR3 nucleotides are TGCAGCGCGACTAGCGGGGGGCAAGAGACCCAGTACTTC. Protein product: CSATSGGQETQYF.

The chain employs TRBV5-1 and TRBJ2-5; maybe TRBD2 (5 bases). Between the trimmed V and J ends, which lost 4 bases and 6 bases, there was a span of 10 bases. The germline V gene encodes CDR1 SGHRS and CDR2 YFSETQ. CDR3 length equals 12 residues. CDR3 nucleotides: TGCGCCAGCAGCCGGAGGAGCCAGACCCAGTACTTC. Translated, it gives CASSRRSQTQYF.

This chain's CDR3 is CASSQLRDRAGNTIYF. CDR3 nucleotides: TGTGCCAGCAGCCAATTACGAGACAGGGCCGGAAACACCATATATTTT. The genes are TRBV4-2 and TRBJ1-3; 7 bases map to TRBD1. The V gene end was trimmed by 2 bases and the J gene end by 4 bases; junction bases not matched to a gene: 8. This CDR3 spans 16 amino acids. Germline V CDR1 and CDR2: LGHNA, YNFKEQ.

The chain recombines TRBV11-2 with TRBJ2-3, with TRBD2 matching 11 bases. Germline trimming cut 6 bases from V and 2 bases from J; bases unmatched to any gene: 7. CDR3 length equals 16 residues. The germline gives CDR1 SGHAT, CDR2 FQNNGV. The CDR3 region has the DNA TGTGCCAGCAGACACTTAGCGGGGGGGCACACAGATACGCAGTATTTT. Its translation is CASRHLAGGHTDTQYF.

This clone was recorded a few times. Mismatch with germline at one junction end may stem from a read error. The V call is TRBV28, the J call TRBJ2-4, with D maybe TRBD1 (6 bases). CDR1 is MDHEN, CDR2 SYDVKM, per germline. The CDR3 is made up of 12 amino acids. The CDR3 DNA sequence: TGTGCCAGCACACCTCCGACAGGCTCCGCCACCTTC. Translating it yields CASTPPTGSATF.

In this sample, this clone turned up a few times. The chain has TRBV7-2 and TRBJ2-1; TRBD2 matches 13 bases. V shed 4 bases and J 9 bases; nucleotides not matched to a gene: 6. The length of the CDR3 is 15 residues. CDR1 is SGHTA and CDR2 is FQGNSA in the germline V gene. The DNA for the CDR3 is TGTGCCAGCAGCTCCCGGACTAGCGGGGGAAGTGAGCAGTTCTTC. This codes for CASSSRTSGGSEQFF.

The chain employs TRBV11-2 and TRBJ2-7; D is unclear. Between the trimmed V and J ends, which lost 0 bases and 5 bases, there was a span of 8 bases. The germline V gene has CDR1 SGHAT and CDR2 FQNNGV. This CDR3 is 13 amino acids long. The chain's CDR3 is CASSLDIGDEQYF. CDR3 in DNA: TGTGCCAGCAGCTTAGATATCGGTGACGAGCAGTACTTC.

This chain uses TRBV5-1 with TRBJ2-2; D possibly uses TRBD1 or TRBD2 (7 bases each). CDR3 size: 16 residues. CDR1 is SGHRS and CDR2 is YFSETQ in the germline V gene. V lost 4 bases, J lost 0 bases, and 13 bases lay in between. The CDR3 loop reads CASSPRGGPNTGELFF. CDR3 nucleotide sequence: TGCGCCAGCAGCCCCAGGGGGGGGCCGAACACCGGGGAGCTGTTTTTT.

CDR3 coding DNA: TGCGCCAGCAGAGGGGGGGACCAAGAGACCCAGTACTTC. Protein sequence: CASRGGDQETQYF. The chain employs TRBV5-1 and TRBJ2-5; tentative D call: TRBD2 (7 bases). Germline V CDR1 and CDR2: SGHRS, YFSETQ. Trimming removed 5 bases from V and 0 bases from J, with 8 bases in between. The CDR3 runs 13 residues. Combining the CDR3 with reference TRBV5-1 and TRBJ2-5 gives the whole variable domain KAGVTQTPRYLIKTRGQQVTLSCSPISGHRSVSWYQQTPGQGLQFLFEYFSETQRNKGNFPGRFSGRQFSNSRSEMNVSTLELGDSALYLCASRGGDQETQYFGPGTRLLVL.

About this clone: Other DNA sequences in this sample translate to the same CDR3. Written as DNA, the CDR3 is TGTGCCTGGAGTGTTCTGGGGCGAAATCAGCCCCAGCATTTT. It codes for CAWSVLGRNQPQHF. The J gene is TRBJ1-5, the V gene TRBV30; TRBD1 might be the D (5 bases). The CDR3 runs to 14 residues. Trimming removed 0 bases from V and 4 bases from J, with 10 bases in between. Germline V gene data show CDR1 as GTSNPN and CDR2 as SVGIG (reference sequence).

Only a few counts were recorded for this clone. The chain uses TRBV6-6 and TRBJ1-5, with a weak D call TRBD1 (5 bases). The CDR3 runs to 14 residues. With 6 bases removed from V and 7 bases from J, the gap between germline ends came to 16 bases. Germline assignment: CDR1 MNHNY and CDR2 SVGAGI (reference sequence). CDR3 coding DNA: TGTGCCAGCAGCCGTGACAGCGCTAACCAGCCCCAGCATTTT. This encodes CASSRDSANQPQHF.

V and J are TRBV4-1 and TRBJ2-3; 9 bases are shared with TRBD1. Per the germline V gene, CDR1 is MGHRA and CDR2 is YSYEKL. J gave up 7 bases and V 4 bases, and 12 bases lay outside the gene matches. This CDR3 has 16 residues. This CDR3 reads CASSLPRTGESYTQYF. DNA of the CDR3: TGCGCCAGCAGCCTCCCCCGGACAGGGGAGTCTTATACGCAGTATTTT.

This clone was seen a single time. The chain employs TRBV2 and TRBJ2-6, with D unclear. The length of the CDR3 is 15 residues. V lost 3 bases and J lost 0, with 6 bases in between. Germline V gene sequence: CDR1 SNHLY, CDR2 FYNNEI. The CDR3, as DNA: TGTGCCAGCAGTGAGAATCCCTCTGGGGCCAACGTCCTGACTTTC. Its translation: CASSENPSGANVLTF.

The chain uses TRBV13 and TRBJ2-3; D not certain. The CDR3 runs to 12 residues. Trimming removed 7 bases at V and 4 bases at J, with 9 bases between. CDR1 is PRHDT, CDR2 FYEKMQ, per germline (reference sequence). DNA of the CDR3: TGTGCCAGCAAAGGTAGTGCAGATACGCAGTATTTT. Amino acids: CASKGSADTQYF.

The CDR3 bases are TGCGCCAGCACCACCGGGTCAAATAATATGAACACTGAAGCTTTCTTT. Protein: CASTTGSNNMNTEAFF. The rearrangement uses TRBV5-1 and TRBJ1-1; D is ambiguous. The CDR3 loop spans 16 amino acids. Germline V gene data show CDR1 as SGHRS and CDR2 as YFSETQ. Trimming shortened V by 6 bases and J by 0 bases, and 18 bases separated the two germline ends.

The V call is TRBV7-2, the J call TRBJ1-2; possibly TRBD1 for D (6 bases). Trimming removed 0 bases at V and 7 bases at J, with 12 bases between. The CDR3 length is 14 residues. Germline CDR1 SGHTA, CDR2 FQGNSA. The DNA of the CDR3 is TGTGCCAGCAGCTTAGCTCGGGGGGCGCGTGGCTACACCTTC. Translating it yields CASSLARGARGYTF. Using reference TRBV7-2 and TRBJ1-2 for the parts outside the CDR3, the full variable domain is GAGVSQSPSNKVTEKGKDVELRCDPISGHTALYWYRQSLGQGLEFLIYFQGNSAPDKSGLPSDRFSAERTGGSVSTLTIQRTQQEDSAVYLCASSLARGARGYTFGSGTRLTVV.

This chain links TRBV7-9 with TRBJ2-5; possibly TRBD1 for D (6 bases). This CDR3 has 15 amino acids. The V end lost 2 bases, the J end lost 5 bases, and 15 bases lay between the germline ends. CDR1 SEHNR and CDR2 FQNEAQ come from the germline V gene (reference sequence). This CDR3 reads CASSLPTGIGETQYF. CDR3 bases: TGTGCCAGCAGCTTACCCACAGGGATAGGGGAGACCCAGTACTTC.

CDR3 residues: CASSLTSGGNEQFF. The CDR3 DNA is TGTGCCAGCAGCTTAACTAGCGGGGGTAATGAGCAGTTCTTC. The rearrangement joins TRBV7-9 to TRBJ2-1, with 11 bases that match TRBD2. Trimming removed 2 bases from V and 7 bases from J; junction bases left unmatched: 1. The CDR3 covers 14 residues. Germline values: CDR1 SEHNR, CDR2 FQNEAQ (reference sequence).

This clone was seen only once. The rearrangement joins TRBV5-4 to TRBJ2-5; D not certain. The V end was cut by 0 bases, the J end by 5 bases, with 14 bases between. The length of the CDR3 is 15 residues. Germline lookup yields CDR1 SGHNT and CDR2 YYREEE (reference sequence). This CDR3 reads CASSLGRRGEETQYF. Here the CDR3 DNA reads TGTGCCAGCAGCTTGGGCCGACGTGGTGAGGAGACCCAGTACTTC.

This rearrangement joins TRBV2 to TRBJ1-2, with TRBD1 matching over 7 bases. CDR1 and CDR2 (germline): SNHLY, FYNNEI. V was pared by 5 bases and J by 6 bases, with 12 bases of the junction left unmatched. This CDR3 has 15 amino acids. The CDR3 sequence: CASSSTRTGNHGYTF. CDR3 DNA: TGTGCCAGCAGTAGTACCCGGACAGGAAACCATGGCTACACCTTC.

This clone is judged medium-sized (0.01 to 0.1%). The rearrangement uses TRBV7-2 and TRBJ1-5; D call uncertain. V dropped 2 bases and J dropped 5 bases, with 7 bases sitting between them. The CDR3 consists of 13 residues. Germline lookup yields CDR1 SGHTA and CDR2 FQGNSA. The CDR3 loop reads CASSLFDDQPQHF. The CDR3 coding sequence is TGTGCCAGCAGCTTATTTGACGATCAGCCCCAGCATTTT.

J is TRBJ1-2 and V is TRBV2; weak D call: TRBD1 (5 bases). This CDR3 is built from 12 residues. CDR1 and CDR2 (germline): SNHLY, FYNNEI. Deletions cut 8 bases from V and 8 bases from J, with 15 bases between. CDR3 nucleotide sequence: TGTGCCAGCTTAAGGCGTTCAGGGGGCTACACCTTC. Encoded protein: CASLRRSGGYTF.